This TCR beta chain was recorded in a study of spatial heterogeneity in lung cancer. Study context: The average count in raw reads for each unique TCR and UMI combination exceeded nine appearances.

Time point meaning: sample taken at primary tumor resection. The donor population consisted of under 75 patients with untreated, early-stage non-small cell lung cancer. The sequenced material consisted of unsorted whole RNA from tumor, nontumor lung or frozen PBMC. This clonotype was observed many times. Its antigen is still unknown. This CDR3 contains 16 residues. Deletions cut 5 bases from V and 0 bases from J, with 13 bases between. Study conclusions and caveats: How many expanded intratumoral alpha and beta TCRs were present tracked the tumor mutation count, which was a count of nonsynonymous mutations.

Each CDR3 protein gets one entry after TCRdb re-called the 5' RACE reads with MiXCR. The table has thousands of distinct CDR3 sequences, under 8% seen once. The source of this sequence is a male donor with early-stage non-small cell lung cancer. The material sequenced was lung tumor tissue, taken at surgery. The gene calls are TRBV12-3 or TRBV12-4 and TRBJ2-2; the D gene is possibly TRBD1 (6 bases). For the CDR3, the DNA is TGTGCCAGCAGTCCTGGGACACCCGCGAACACCGGGGAGCTGTTTTTT. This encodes CASSPGTPANTGELFF.